The following is a T cell receptor beta chain sequence with its context. This sample stems from a study of blood T cell repertoires in COVID-19. Original handling: Amplification from reference gene primers served as the basis for estimated nucleated cell counts. The method was immunoSEQ multiplex PCR; TCRdb's version includes in-frame clones alone and lacks a portion of them. Clonal size and the V and J genes are those of that table, whereas D and trimming came from the DNA. The repertoire holds 150,000 to 200,000 clones, with roughly 80% as singletons. The CDR3 contains 15 residues. This sequence joins TRBV21-1 and TRBJ2-1; the table calls TRBD2, which could not be checked here. TRBV21-1 is classified as a pseudogene. Sequenced: peripheral blood. The receptor was isolated from a man aged 55 to 70 with active or convalescent COVID-19. The CDR3 protein is CASSKSGLGYNEQFF. The CDR3, as DNA: TGTGCCAGCAGCAAAAGCGGGCTCGGGTACAATGAGCAGTTCTTC.